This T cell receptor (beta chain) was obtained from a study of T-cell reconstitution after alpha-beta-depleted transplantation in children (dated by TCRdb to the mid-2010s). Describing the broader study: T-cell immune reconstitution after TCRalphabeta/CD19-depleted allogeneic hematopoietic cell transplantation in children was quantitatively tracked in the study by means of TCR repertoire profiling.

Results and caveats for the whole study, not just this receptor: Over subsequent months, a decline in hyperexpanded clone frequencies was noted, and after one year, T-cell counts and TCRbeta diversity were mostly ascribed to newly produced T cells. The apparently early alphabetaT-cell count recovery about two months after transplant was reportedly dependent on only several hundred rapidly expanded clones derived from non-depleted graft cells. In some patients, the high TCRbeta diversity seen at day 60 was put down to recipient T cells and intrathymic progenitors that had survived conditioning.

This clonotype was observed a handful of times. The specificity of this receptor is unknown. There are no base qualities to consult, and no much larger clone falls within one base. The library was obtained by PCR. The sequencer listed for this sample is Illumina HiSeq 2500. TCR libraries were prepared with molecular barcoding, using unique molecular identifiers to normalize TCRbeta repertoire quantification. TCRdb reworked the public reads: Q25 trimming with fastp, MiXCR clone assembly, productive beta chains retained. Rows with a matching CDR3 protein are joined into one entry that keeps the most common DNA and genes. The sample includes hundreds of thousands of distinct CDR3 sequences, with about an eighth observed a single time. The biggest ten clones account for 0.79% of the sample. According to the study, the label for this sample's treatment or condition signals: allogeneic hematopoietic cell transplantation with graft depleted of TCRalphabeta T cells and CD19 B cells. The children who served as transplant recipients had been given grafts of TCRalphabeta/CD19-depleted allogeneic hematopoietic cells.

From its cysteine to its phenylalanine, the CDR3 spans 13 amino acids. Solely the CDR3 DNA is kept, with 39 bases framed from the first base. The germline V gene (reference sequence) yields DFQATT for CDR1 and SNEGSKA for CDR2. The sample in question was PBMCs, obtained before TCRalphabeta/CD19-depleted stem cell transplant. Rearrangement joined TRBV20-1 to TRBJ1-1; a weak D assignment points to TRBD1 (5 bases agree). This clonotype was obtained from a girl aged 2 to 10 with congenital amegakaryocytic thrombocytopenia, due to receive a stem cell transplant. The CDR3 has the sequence CSVTGQRNTEAFF. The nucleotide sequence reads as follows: TGCAGCGTTACGGGGCAGCGGAACACTGAAGCTTTCTTT.